The next 27 T cell receptor beta chains were all read from a single sample in a study of cytomegalovirus exposure and HLA in healthy donors. 60 Vbeta and 13 Jbeta primers were used in PCR. The repertoire was sequenced with immunoSEQ multiplex PCR; TCRdb's copy has only in-frame clones and lacks some. The profile shows 55,000 to 80,000 clones, roughly 80% of them singletons. What was sequenced was PBMCs. Receptor source: a man aged 55-75 years in good health and CMV-seropositive.

V is TRBV7-9 and J is TRBJ2-7; D is unresolved. Germline-derived CDR1 and CDR2 are SEHNR and FQNEAQ (reference sequence). The CDR3 totals 13 residues. V was trimmed by 0 bases and J by 4 bases, leaving 7 bases between them. The CDR3 coding sequence is TGTGCCAGCAGCTTAGCGAGAGAATACGAGCAGTACTTC. Its translation: CASSLAREYEQYF.

The chain has TRBV6-1 and TRBJ2-1, with 8 bases fitting TRBD1. Germline V gives CDR1 MNHNS, CDR2 SASEGT. V was pared by 5 bases and J by 8 bases, with 2 bases of the junction left unmatched. The CDR3 loop spans 12 amino acids. CDR3 amino acids: CASSKQGDEQFF. The CDR3 DNA sequence: TGTGCCAGCAGTAAACAGGGGGATGAGCAGTTCTTC.

The table lists this clone with a few counts. This chain uses TRBV19 with TRBJ2-3; 8 bases fit TRBD2. This CDR3 spans 13 amino acids. CDR1 is LNHDA, CDR2 SQIVND, per germline (reference sequence). V shed 6 bases and J 6 bases; nucleotides not matched to a gene: 5. The CDR3 sequence: CASRGGGRDTQYF. The CDR3 DNA reads TGTGCCAGTAGAGGCGGGGGGCGGGATACGCAGTATTTT.

The chain couples TRBV5-1 to TRBJ2-5; TRBD1 matches 9 bases. The V gene's germline CDR1 is SGHRS and CDR2 YFSETQ. The CDR3 totals 17 residues. V gave up 2 bases and J gave up 4 bases; unmatched junction bases: 12. The CDR3 loop is CASSFFLPGTGIETQYF. CDR3 nucleotides: TGCGCCAGCAGCTTCTTCCTACCCGGGACAGGGATAGAGACCCAGTACTTC. Together with reference TRBV5-1 and TRBJ2-5, the CDR3 gives the full variable domain: KAGVTQTPRYLIKTRGQQVTLSCSPISGHRSVSWYQQTPGQGLQFLFEYFSETQRNKGNFPGRFSGRQFSNSRSEMNVSTLELGDSALYLCASSFFLPGTGIETQYFGPGTRLLVL.

V and J are TRBV5-6 and TRBJ2-7; TRBD2 agrees at 8 bases. The germline gives CDR1 SGHDT, CDR2 YYEEEE. The ends lost 6 bases at V and 4 bases at J; junction bases unmatched: 9. The CDR3 extends over 14 amino acids. This CDR3 is CASNLAGVPYEQYF. The CDR3 nucleotides read TGTGCCAGCAACCTAGCGGGCGTCCCATACGAGCAGTACTTC.

The V and J genes are TRBV19 and TRBJ1-1; 8 bases fit TRBD1. The junction had 9 bases not matched to a gene; V was cut back by 5 bases and J by 4 bases. The CDR3 length is 15 residues. In germline, CDR1 is LNHDA, CDR2 SQIVND (reference sequence). CDR3 DNA: TGTGCCAGTAGTCCTGGACAGGGCCGAAGCACTGAAGCTTTCTTT. Encoded protein: CASSPGQGRSTEAFF.

This chain uses TRBV5-1 with TRBJ2-7; a possible D gene is TRBD1 (5 bases). Germline CDR1 is SGHRS and CDR2 is YFSETQ. The CDR3 is 16 residues long. V lost 0 bases to trimming and J lost 6 bases, with 19 bases between them. The CDR3, as DNA: TGCGCCAGCAGCTTGGACCTCGTCAGCAGGGATTTCGAGCAGTACTTC. It translates to CASSLDLVSRDFEQYF. Together with reference TRBV5-1 and TRBJ2-7, the CDR3 gives the full variable domain: KAGVTQTPRYLIKTRGQQVTLSCSPISGHRSVSWYQQTPGQGLQFLFEYFSETQRNKGNFPGRFSGRQFSNSRSEMNVSTLELGDSALYLCASSLDLVSRDFEQYFGPGTRLTVT.

In regard to this clone: Other DNA sequences in the sample encode the same CDR3. The chain has TRBV5-4 and TRBJ2-1, with a possible D match to TRBD2 (6 bases). The CDR3 length is 17 residues. Germline V gene data show CDR1 as SGHNT and CDR2 as YYREEE (reference sequence). V lost 6 bases and J 7 bases, leaving 26 bases between the germline ends. The CDR3 bases are TGTGCCAGCACCCCTCAAAATAGCGGAAGAAGAAGAAATGAGCAGTTCTTC. It yields the protein CASTPQNSGRRRNEQFF.

The V gene is TRBV6-4, the J gene TRBJ2-5; 7 bases map to TRBD1. Germline loops: CDR1 MRHNA, CDR2 SNTAGT. The CDR3 runs 18 residues. Unmatched junction bases numbered 20, after V lost 8 bases and J lost 2 bases. The CDR3 DNA is TGTGCCAGCCGGAGAACCGAGAGACCGGGGACAGAGCAAGAGACCCAGTACTTC. Protein sequence: CASRRTERPGTEQETQYF.

The chain is built from TRBV5-6 and TRBJ1-1; D possibly corresponds to TRBD1 (5 bases). V lost 4 bases to trimming and J lost 11 bases, with 18 bases between them. CDR1 and CDR2 from the germline V gene are SGHDT and YYEEEE. The CDR3 consists of 13 residues. The DNA of the CDR3 is TGTGCCAGCAGCCCCGTCGGGACTCCCAGTGCTTTCTTT. Its translation: CASSPVGTPSAFF.

The chain uses TRBV7-2 and TRBJ2-7, with D perhaps TRBD1 (6 bases). Germline assignment: CDR1 SGHTA and CDR2 FQGNSA. This CDR3 comprises 19 residues. V shed 2 bases and J shed 5 bases, with 28 bases lying between them. The CDR3 DNA is TGTGCCAGCAGCTTAAGGTCTGGGTACGGACAGACCTTGAGCAACGAGCAGTACTTC. Translated: CASSLRSGYGQTLSNEQYF.

This rearrangement joins TRBV5-6 to TRBJ2-3; 13 bases map to TRBD2. Germline V gene sequence: CDR1 SGHDT, CDR2 YYEEEE. The J segment lost 5 bases and the V segment lost 0 bases, leaving 9 bases of the junction unmatched. The CDR3 loop spans 18 amino acids. The CDR3 DNA follows: TGTGCCAGCAGCTTGGCCATTACTAGCGGGGGGGCGGGAGATACGCAGTATTTT. This translates into CASSLAITSGGAGDTQYF.

This clone is a singleton in its sample. The rearrangement uses TRBV5-4 and TRBJ2-2; weak D call: TRBD2 (6 bases). This CDR3 is built from 17 residues. The germline V gene encodes CDR1 SGHNT and CDR2 YYREEE (reference sequence). Between the trimmed V and J ends, which lost 0 bases and 6 bases, there was a span of 18 bases. In DNA, the CDR3 is TGTGCCAGCAGCTTGGCAGCGGGCAGTGTTTCCGCCGGGGAGCTGTTTTTT. This sequence encodes CASSLAAGSVSAGELFF.

The V call is TRBV5-1, the J call TRBJ1-2; TRBD1 matches at 8 bases. The CDR3 totals 15 residues. V shed 6 bases and J 4 bases; nucleotides not matched to a gene: 11. The V gene's germline CDR1 is SGHRS and CDR2 YFSETQ. CDR3 loop: CASKPDRGAAYGYTF. CDR3 coding DNA: TGCGCCAGCAAACCTGACAGGGGAGCGGCCTATGGCTACACCTTC. Full variable domain (outside the CDR3, taken from reference TRBV5-1 and TRBJ1-2): KAGVTQTPRYLIKTRGQQVTLSCSPISGHRSVSWYQQTPGQGLQFLFEYFSETQRNKGNFPGRFSGRQFSNSRSEMNVSTLELGDSALYLCASKPDRGAAYGYTFGSGTRLTVV.

V usage is TRBV19 and J usage is TRBJ2-2; 8 bases align to TRBD1. Germline V gives CDR1 LNHDA, CDR2 SQIVND (reference sequence). V lost 7 bases and J lost 4; bases outside the gene matches: 8. The CDR3 contains 15 residues. This CDR3 reads CASTVNRGITGELFF. The CDR3 DNA follows: TGTGCCAGTACCGTGAACAGGGGGATCACCGGGGAGCTGTTTTTT.

V usage is TRBV6-1 and J usage is TRBJ1-2; weak D call: TRBD1 (5 bases). The CDR3 sequence is 14 residues long. Germline-derived CDR1 and CDR2 are MNHNS and SASEGT. Deletions cut 1 base from V and 7 bases from J, with 13 bases between. Here the CDR3 reads CASSEGQTWFGYTF. DNA for the CDR3: TGTGCCAGCAGTGAAGGACAGACATGGTTTGGCTACACCTTC.

This clone was observed a handful of times. J is TRBJ1-2 and V is TRBV7-9; 10 nucleotides agree with TRBD1. Trimming removed 0 bases from V and 2 bases from J; junction bases left unmatched: 3. This CDR3 region has 16 residues. Germline-derived CDR1 and CDR2 are SEHNR and FQNEAQ (reference sequence). CDR3 sequence (DNA): TGTGCCAGCAGCTTAGCGACAGGGGGCGAGAACTATGGCTACACCTTC. The encoded protein is CASSLATGGENYGYTF.

V usage is TRBV5-4 and J usage is TRBJ2-1, with D unclear. CDR1 SGHNT and CDR2 YYREEE come from the germline V gene (reference sequence). The V gene lost 0 bases and the J gene lost 2 bases, with 9 bases spanning the gap. The CDR3 covers 15 residues. CDR3: CASSLGSSTYNEQFF. The CDR3 nucleotides read TGTGCCAGCAGCTTGGGTAGTTCTACCTACAATGAGCAGTTCTTC.

This clone has a handful of counts. The V and J genes are TRBV18 and TRBJ2-1; tentative D call: TRBD2 (6 bases). Germline CDR1 reads KGHSH; CDR2 reads LQKENI. V was cut by 3 bases and J by 14 bases, with 17 bases left in between. The length of the CDR3 is 13 residues. The CDR3 sequence is CASSPKSQGGEFF. In nucleotides, the CDR3 is TGTGCCAGCTCACCTAAGTCTCAGGGCGGGGAGTTCTTC.

The chain joins TRBV6-1 to TRBJ1-1; 7 bases fit TRBD1. CDR1 is MNHNS and CDR2 is SASEGT in the germline V gene. Trimming took 5 bases from V and 2 from J; bases not matched to a gene: 8. The CDR3 totals 15 residues. The chain's CDR3 is CASSSQDRANTEAFF. The CDR3 bases are TGTGCCAGCAGTTCCCAAGACAGGGCAAACACTGAAGCTTTCTTT.

This chain uses TRBV7-2 with TRBJ2-1, with a tentative D call TRBD2 (5 bases). Trimming removed 2 bases from V and 4 bases from J, with 12 bases in between. The CDR3 sequence is 15 residues long. CDR1 and CDR2 from the germline V gene are SGHTA and FQGNSA. CDR3 residues: CASSLLPLGYNEQFF. DNA for the CDR3: TGTGCCAGCAGCTTACTACCACTAGGGTACAATGAGCAGTTCTTC.

This clone was seen more than once but under ten times. The V and J genes are TRBV5-1 and TRBJ2-5; 7 bases are shared with TRBD2. Unmatched junction bases numbered 15, after V lost 2 bases and J lost 5 bases. Per germline, CDR1 SGHRS and CDR2 YFSETQ. This CDR3 is 17 amino acids long. DNA for the CDR3: TGCGCCAGCAGCTTCAAAGGGGAGGGAAGCCTTCGGGAGACCCAGTACTTC. Residues: CASSFKGEGSLRETQYF.

The chain recombines TRBV11-3 with TRBJ2-3; 12 nucleotides agree with TRBD2. V shed 5 bases, J shed 4 bases, and the junction held 4 bases outside the gene matches. Germline lookup yields CDR1 SGHNT and CDR2 YENEEA. There are 15 residues in the CDR3. For the CDR3, the DNA is TGTGCCAGCAGCCCCACTAGCGGGAGGTCAGATACGCAGTATTTT. Translating it yields CASSPTSGRSDTQYF.

The chain carries TRBV19 and TRBJ1-5, with 7 bases lining up with TRBD1. The CDR3 consists of 18 residues. V lost 6 bases, J lost 2 bases, and 16 bases stayed unmatched. Per germline, CDR1 LNHDA and CDR2 SQIVND (reference sequence). CDR3 bases: TGTGCCAGTAGCTCGGGGGCCCCAACAGGGGAGGGCAATCAGCCCCAGCATTTT. It codes for CASSSGAPTGEGNQPQHF.

The chain has TRBV6-5 and TRBJ2-6, with no clear D. CDR3 length: 14 amino acids. Germline lookup yields CDR1 MNHEY and CDR2 SVGAGI. V was pared by 7 bases and J by 0 bases, with 7 bases between. The CDR3 DNA is TGTGCCAGCATTCCTCGCTCTGGGGCCAACGTCCTGACTTTC. The encoded protein is CASIPRSGANVLTF.

This chain links TRBV6-5 with TRBJ2-5, with 8 bases that match TRBD1. The V segment lost 4 bases and the J segment 1 base; nucleotides outside the gene matches: 2. Germline CDR1 MNHEY, CDR2 SVGAGI. CDR3 length equals 14 residues. CDR3 amino acids: CASSFRGPQETQYF. Here the CDR3 DNA reads TGTGCCAGCAGTTTCAGGGGGCCCCAAGAGACCCAGTACTTC.

The chain carries TRBV4-1 and TRBJ1-2; 8 bases match TRBD1. The CDR3 has 15 amino acids. V was clipped by 0 bases and J by 6 bases; unmatched bases: 6. Germline assignment: CDR1 MGHRA and CDR2 YSYEKL. CDR3 residues: CASSQEGRTGNGYTF. The CDR3 coding sequence is TGCGCCAGCAGCCAAGAAGGAAGGACAGGGAATGGCTACACCTTC.